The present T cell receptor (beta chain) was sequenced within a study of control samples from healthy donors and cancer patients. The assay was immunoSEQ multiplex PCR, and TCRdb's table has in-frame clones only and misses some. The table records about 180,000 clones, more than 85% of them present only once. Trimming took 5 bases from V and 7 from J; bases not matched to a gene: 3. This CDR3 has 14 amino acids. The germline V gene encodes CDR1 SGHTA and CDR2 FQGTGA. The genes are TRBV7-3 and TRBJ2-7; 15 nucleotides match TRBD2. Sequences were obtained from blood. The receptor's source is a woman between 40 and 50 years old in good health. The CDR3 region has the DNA TGTGCCAGCAGCCCGGGACTAGCGGGGGGAGAGCAGTACTTC. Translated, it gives CASSPGLAGGEQYF.